This T cell receptor (beta chain) was sequenced during a study of PD-1 blockade in classical Hodgkin lymphoma (dated by TCRdb to between 2020 and 2021). Context from the whole study: Nivolumab dosing was 3 mg/kg intravenously every 2 weeks, continuing until either disease progression or unacceptable toxicity. The study used CyTOF and TCR beta sequencing to define a peripheral blood immune signature of response to PD-1 blockade in classical Hodgkin lymphoma.

The Qiagen DNeasy kit was used to extract genomic DNA both from unsorted PBMCs and from the negatively selected CD4+ and CD8+ fractions. Using primers that anneal to V and J segments, immunoSEQ multiplex PCR amplified the TCR beta CDR3 regions. A synthetic immune receptor repertoire was used to minimize amplification bias, and any remaining bias was removed computationally after sequencing. The original pipeline was this. Custom Python scripts were used to quantify repertoire diversity as the Shannon entropy index. Unsorted, CD4+ and CD8+ repertoires were analyzed separately, except for combined analyses in which CD4+ and CD8+ sequences were merged in silico. Clonal expansion was defined as at least a 2-fold frequency increase after treatment relative to C1D1, with a pseudocount of 0.5 for undetected baseline clones. Clones with 0 or 1 copy at C1D1 were defined as singleton clones, while clones with 2 or more copies were defined as non-singleton clones. Clones expanded in unsorted samples were labelled as CD4+, CD8+ or unknown by matching protein sequences in sorted samples from the same patient. Diversity changes from C1D1 to C4D1 were tested in paired samples using Wilcoxon tests. Not all clones reach the TCRdb copy of this immuneACCESS table, which keeps in-frame sequences only. Checked studies attribute under half of the gap to unresolved V genes and leave the rest unexplained. That table is the source of V, J and clone size, and D and trimming were worked out from the DNA. Counted in this sample were roughly 20,000 clones; about 68% of them appeared once. 15% to 20% of the sample lies in the top ten.

Details on this clone: There is no known antigen for this receptor. One base away there is no much larger clone; base qualities are not given.

The V end loses 5 bases and the J end loses 4 bases, and a stretch of 11 bases separates them. Based on the germline V gene, the CDR1 and CDR2 sequences are MNHEY and SVGAGI. Inclusive of the bounding cysteine and phenylalanine, the CDR3 is 14 residues long. Just the 42-base CDR3 DNA is kept, in frame starting at base 1. Broad study findings and their caveats: The study was restricted to a single clinical trial cohort, and the causes of repertoire differences, possibly disease activity or prior therapy, were left undefined. Baseline TCR diversity was reported as lower in newly diagnosed patients than in healthy donors, and lower still in relapsed/refractory patients. By C4D1, a significant rise was seen in CD4+ TCR diversity but not in CD8+ TCR diversity (p=0.0027 vs p=0.16), and the rise was most apparent among complete responders (p=0.02). Trial patients achieving complete response had baseline diversity similar to newly diagnosed patients, whereas partial responders and progressors had significantly lower diversity. Lower diversity was observed in patients in whom nivolumab was started less than 1 year after ASCT, and these patients were excluded from later analyses so that confounding by immune reconstitution would be avoided.

The sample's time point label, in plain terms: cycle 4 day 1 (C4D1), after more than 5 weeks of nivolumab. Relapse after autologous stem cell transplantation had occurred in all trial patients, and cohorts A, B and C were distinguished by prior brentuximab vedotin exposure. The trial cohort included fewer than 60 patients with relapsed/refractory classical Hodgkin lymphoma, and each patient had a best overall response of complete response, partial response or progressive disease. Single-agent nivolumab was administered to trial patients in the multi-cohort phase II CheckMate 205 trial. An independent review committee assessed best overall response by applying the 2007 International Working Group response criteria. Trial PBMCs were collected immediately before nivolumab initiation (C1D1) and during therapy at cycle 2 day 1 and cycle 4 day 1. Peripheral blood was collected in 8 mL Vacutainer Cell Preparation Tubes, from which PBMCs were isolated by centrifugation and then cryopreserved.

The origin of this receptor is a human donor with classical Hodgkin lymphoma. Sequences were derived from peripheral blood mononuclear cells (PBMCs), sampled before the fourth cycle of nivolumab. The rearranged chain carries TRBV6-5 and TRBJ1-4; a tentative D call is TRBD1 (6 bases match). CDR3 protein: CASSETGYNEKLFF. The DNA sequence reads TGTGCCAGCAGTGAGACAGGTTATAATGAAAAACTGTTTTTT.